One sample yielded the 29 T cell receptor beta chains listed below, sequenced in a study of blood T cell repertoires in COVID-19. Libraries were prepared by immunoSEQ multiplex PCR; TCRdb keeps only in-frame clonotypes and omits some of them. The sample lists more than 300,000 clones; more than 70% were seen once. Sequenced input: peripheral blood. These receptors all come from a woman between 45 and 65 years old with acute or convalescent COVID-19.

The V gene is TRBV19, the J gene TRBJ2-7, with TRBD2 identical over 7 bases. CDR1 and CDR2 from the germline V gene are LNHDA and SQIVND (reference sequence). The CDR3 is 12 residues long. V dropped 7 bases and J dropped 4; count of bases not matched to a gene: 4. The CDR3 sequence is CASNGEGYEQYF. The CDR3 DNA is TGTGCCAGTAATGGGGAGGGGTACGAGCAGTACTTC. The whole variable domain, filled in from reference TRBV19 and TRBJ2-7, reads DGGITQSPKYLFRKEGQNVTLSCEQNLNHDAMYWYRQDPGQGLRLIYYSQIVNDFQKGDIAEGYSVSREKKESFPLTVTSAQKNPTAFYLCASNGEGYEQYFGPGTRLTVT.

V and J are TRBV27 and TRBJ1-4, with D unresolved. The CDR3 is 14 amino acids. Germline V gene data show CDR1 as MNHEY and CDR2 as SMNVEV (reference sequence). The ends were cut back, 3 bases at V and 3 bases at J, with 8 bases in the middle. The CDR3 here is CASSLRRANEKLFF. For the CDR3, the DNA is TGTGCCAGCAGTTTGCGAAGAGCTAATGAAAAACTGTTTTTT.

This chain connects TRBV4-3 to TRBJ2-3, with a weak D call TRBD2 (5 bases). The CDR3 is 16 residues long. The V and J ends lost 0 bases and 0 bases respectively, with 10 bases between them. Germline lookup yields CDR1 LGHNA and CDR2 YSLEER. The CDR3 sequence: CASSQDSSWSTDTQYF. The CDR3 DNA is TGCGCCAGCAGCCAAGATTCTAGCTGGAGCACAGATACGCAGTATTTT.

The chain uses TRBV7-2 and TRBJ1-2, with 8 bases matching TRBD1. The CDR3 totals 14 residues. J gave up 7 bases and V 6 bases, and 10 bases lay outside the gene matches. The V gene's germline CDR1 is SGHTA and CDR2 FQGNSA. The CDR3 DNA is TGTGCCAGCAGACCCGGACAGGGTCTTTTTGGCTACACCTTC. Translation: CASRPGQGLFGYTF.

The chain has TRBV18 and TRBJ1-3; weak D call: TRBD1 (6 bases). The CDR3 is made up of 15 amino acids. Trimming removed 3 bases at V and 2 bases at J, with 11 bases between. Per germline, CDR1 KGHSH and CDR2 LQKENI. CDR3 protein: CASSPWTAPGNTIYF. CDR3 in DNA: TGTGCCAGCTCACCCTGGACAGCCCCTGGAAACACCATATATTTT.

The V call is TRBV5-1, the J call TRBJ2-3, with D possibly matching TRBD1 (6 bases). This CDR3 is built from 15 residues. V lost 1 base and J lost 2, with 11 bases in between. Germline loops: CDR1 SGHRS, CDR2 YFSETQ. This CDR3 reads CASSLMGTPTDTQYF. The CDR3 DNA sequence: TGCGCCAGCAGCTTGATGGGGACACCCACAGATACGCAGTATTTT.

The V and J genes are TRBV12-3 or TRBV12-4 and TRBJ1-5; no clear D. The length of the CDR3 is 13 residues. V was shortened by 5 bases and J by 6 bases, with 11 bases between the two germline ends. CDR3 region: CASSPIRSQPQHF. The CDR3 DNA follows: TGTGCCAGCAGTCCGATCCGTAGTCAGCCCCAGCATTTT.

As for this clone: Other DNA variants within this sample encode the same CDR3. The CDR3 nucleotides read TGCGCCAGCAGCCCTCAGTTGAACACTGAAGCTTTCTTT. Residues: CASSPQLNTEAFF. The chain employs TRBV5-1 and TRBJ1-1; no clear D. The CDR3 consists of 13 residues. CDR1 is SGHRS, CDR2 YFSETQ, per germline. Trimming left V 4 bases short and J 0 bases short, with 7 bases between.

Comments on this clone: At one of its ends the junction is not consistent with the germline gene, which may arise from a read error. This chain uses TRBV3-1 (or the pseudogene TRBV3-2) with TRBJ2-5; D is possibly TRBD1 (6 bases). This CDR3 has 13 amino acids. Looked up from germline, CDR1 is LGHDT and CDR2 is YNNKEL (reference sequence). DNA of the CDR3: TGTGCCAGCATCCAAACTCAGGGGAAGACCCAGTACTTC. It encodes CASIQTQGKTQYF.

In this sample, this clone turned up once. The chain links TRBV2 to TRBJ2-5, with D unresolved. The CDR3 totals 14 residues. Deletions cut 3 bases from V and 5 bases from J, with 13 bases between. Germline CDR1 reads SNHLY; CDR2 reads FYNNEI. The chain's CDR3 is CASSDGSGGETQYF. The CDR3 region has the DNA TGTGCCAGCAGTGACGGTTCGGGTGGGGAGACCCAGTACTTC.

This rearrangement joins TRBV4-1 to TRBJ1-4; D is ambiguous. The CDR3 consists of 16 residues. The ends were cut back, 5 bases at V and 3 bases at J, with 16 bases in the middle. Per germline, CDR1 MGHRA and CDR2 YSYEKL. CDR3 bases: TGCGCCAGCAGCACTAAGGAAGGTTTAGCTAATGAAAAACTGTTTTTT. Its protein is CASSTKEGLANEKLFF.

This chain connects TRBV5-6 to TRBJ1-2; D gene uncertain. The CDR3 has 13 amino acids. The V gene's germline CDR1 is SGHDT and CDR2 YYEEEE. V was clipped by 4 bases and J by 4 bases, with 11 bases between them. The CDR3 nucleotides are TGTGCCAGCAGCGAGGAGGAGATCTATGGCTACACCTTC. This codes for CASSEEEIYGYTF.

The chain carries TRBV23-1 and TRBJ2-1; 15 bases are shared with TRBD2. Being an ORF, TRBV23-1 has a function that is uncertain. This CDR3 is built from 18 residues. With 4 bases clipped from V and 7 bases from J, the junction kept 11 bases outside the gene matches. The CDR3 DNA follows: TGCGCCAGCAGTCCCACCGCCGGGACTAGCGGGAGGAGGAATGAGCAGTTCTTC. Protein sequence: CASSPTAGTSGRRNEQFF.

The gene calls are TRBV24-1 and TRBJ1-2; D uncertain. The V gene's germline CDR1 is KGHDR and CDR2 SFDVKD. Trimming shortened V by 7 bases and J by 3 bases, and 11 bases separated the two germline ends. The CDR3 has 13 residues. Here the CDR3 reads CATSALEDYGYTF. For the CDR3, the DNA is TGTGCCACCAGCGCCCTAGAAGACTATGGCTACACCTTC.

The V gene is TRBV20-1, the J gene TRBJ1-3; no clear D. The germline V gene encodes CDR1 DFQATT and CDR2 SNEGSKA (reference sequence). With 3 bases removed from V and 4 bases from J, the gap between germline ends came to 10 bases. The CDR3 sequence is 13 residues long. The CDR3 loop is CSASAHRGNTIYF. In nucleotides, the CDR3 is TGCAGTGCTAGTGCCCATCGGGGAAACACCATATATTTT.

The count of this clone is one. This rearrangement joins TRBV6-1 to TRBJ2-2, with a weak D call TRBD2 (5 bases). The germline gives CDR1 MNHNS, CDR2 SASEGT. Trimming shortened V by 0 bases and J by 7 bases, and 9 bases separated the two germline ends. CDR3 length equals 14 residues. In DNA form, the CDR3 reads TGTGCCAGCAGTGAAGCGGGAGAGGGCGGGGAGCTGTTTTTT. Its protein is CASSEAGEGGELFF.

The chain uses TRBV11-2 and TRBJ2-2, with 8 positions matching TRBD2. This CDR3 has 15 amino acids. The germline gives CDR1 SGHAT, CDR2 FQNNGV. Trimming at V came to 4 bases and at J to 4 bases, leaving 5 bases not matched to a gene. The CDR3 protein is CASSSTGTSTGELFF. For the CDR3, the DNA is TGTGCCAGCAGCTCCACCGGGACTAGCACCGGGGAGCTGTTTTTT.

This clone has more than one count but fewer than ten. V and J are TRBV4-1 and TRBJ1-1; D unresolved. The V gene lost 6 bases and the J gene lost 3 bases, with 11 bases spanning the gap. The germline V gene has CDR1 MGHRA and CDR2 YSYEKL. This CDR3 is 13 amino acids long. The CDR3 is CASRHGRDTEAFF. As DNA, the CDR3 is TGCGCCAGCAGACATGGGAGGGACACTGAAGCTTTCTTT.

V is TRBV5-4 and J is TRBJ1-2; D is ambiguous. V lost 0 bases and J 5 bases, leaving 11 bases between the germline ends. The length of the CDR3 is 14 residues. Per the germline V gene, CDR1 is SGHNT and CDR2 is YYREEE (reference sequence). The CDR3, as DNA: TGTGCCAGCAGCTTGGGGCGAGGAGGGTATGGCTACACCTTC. It encodes CASSLGRGGYGYTF. Supplemented by reference TRBV5-4 and TRBJ1-2, the full variable domain reads ETGVTQSPTHLIKTRGQQVTLRCSSQSGHNTVSWYQQALGQGPQFIFQYYREEENGRGNFPPRFSGLQFPNYSSELNVNALELDDSALYLCASSLGRGGYGYTFGSGTRLTVV.

The CDR3 nucleotides are TGCGCCAGCACCCTAGTAAGAGGGCCAAGCTCCTACAATGAGCAGTTCTTC. This sequence encodes CASTLVRGPSSYNEQFF. The genes are TRBV5-1 and TRBJ2-1, with D perhaps TRBD2 (5 bases). Trimming left V 6 bases short and J 0 bases short, with 19 bases between. The CDR3 sequence is 17 residues long. Germline V gene data show CDR1 as SGHRS and CDR2 as YFSETQ.

The chain uses TRBV5-1 and TRBJ2-5; TRBD2 might be the D (6 bases). This CDR3 is built from 16 residues. Germline V gene data show CDR1 as SGHRS and CDR2 as YFSETQ. Trimming shortened V by 0 bases and J by 6 bases, and 18 bases separated the two germline ends. The CDR3 region is CASSLDGMGGGKTQYF. The CDR3 nucleotides read TGCGCCAGCAGCTTGGACGGGATGGGGGGAGGAAAGACCCAGTACTTC. Full variable domain (remainder filled in from reference TRBV5-1 and TRBJ2-5): KAGVTQTPRYLIKTRGQQVTLSCSPISGHRSVSWYQQTPGQGLQFLFEYFSETQRNKGNFPGRFSGRQFSNSRSEMNVSTLELGDSALYLCASSLDGMGGGKTQYFGPGTRLLVL.

The gene calls are TRBV30 and TRBJ2-3, with TRBD2 identical over 10 bases. The CDR3 totals 15 residues. CDR1 is GTSNPN and CDR2 is SVGIG in the germline V gene (reference sequence). Trimming cost V 1 base and J 2 bases; bases outside gene matches: 3. This CDR3 is CAWSESGRATDTQYF. CDR3 DNA: TGTGCCTGGAGTGAAAGCGGGAGGGCCACAGATACGCAGTATTTT.

This clone was recorded a few times. J is TRBJ1-5 and V is TRBV30; 9 bases match TRBD1. CDR3 length: 14 residues. Germline assignment: CDR1 GTSNPN and CDR2 SVGIG (reference sequence). V gave up 2 bases and J gave up 7 bases; unmatched junction bases: 6. CDR3 residues: CAWSPGQGMQPQHF. In DNA, the CDR3 is TGTGCCTGGAGTCCAGGACAGGGGATGCAGCCCCAGCATTTT.

The chain recombines TRBV2 with TRBJ2-1, with 7 positions matching TRBD1. The V gene end was trimmed by 1 base and the J gene end by 8 bases; junction bases not matched to a gene: 2. Germline assignment: CDR1 SNHLY and CDR2 FYNNEI. CDR3 length: 13 amino acids. The CDR3: CASSEEGGDEQFF. CDR3 nucleotide sequence: TGTGCCAGCAGTGAAGAAGGGGGCGATGAGCAGTTCTTC.

CDR3 loop: CASSRGGGTDTQYF. In DNA form, the CDR3 reads TGTGCCAGTAGCCGGGGTGGGGGCACAGATACGCAGTATTTT. The chain is built from TRBV19 and TRBJ2-3; TRBD2 might be the D (5 bases). This CDR3 is built from 14 residues. CDR1 is LNHDA and CDR2 is SQIVND in the germline V gene (reference sequence). V lost 6 bases and J 1 base, leaving 11 bases between the germline ends.

This clone has a handful of counts. The chain is built from TRBV3-1 (or the pseudogene TRBV3-2) and TRBJ2-3; 10 bases are a match to TRBD2. The CDR3 extends over 16 amino acids. Germline loops: CDR1 LGHDT, CDR2 YNNKEL (reference sequence). The ends lost 0 bases at V and 0 bases at J; junction bases unmatched: 0. The CDR3, as DNA: TGTGCCAGCAGCCAAGAGGGACTAGCGAGCACAGATACGCAGTATTTT. It encodes CASSQEGLASTDTQYF.

V and J are TRBV10-1 and TRBJ2-1; TRBD2 matches 15 bases. The CDR3 covers 16 residues. V was clipped by 3 bases and J by 8 bases; unmatched bases: 5. The germline V gene has CDR1 WNHNN and CDR2 SYGVQD (reference sequence). This CDR3 reads CASSEGTSGGSDEQFF. The CDR3 DNA reads TGCGCCAGCAGTGAAGGGACTAGCGGGGGGTCGGATGAGCAGTTCTTC.

The chain couples TRBV7-9 to TRBJ2-1, with a tentative D call TRBD2 (5 bases). The V gene's germline CDR1 is SEHNR and CDR2 FQNEAQ (reference sequence). Trimming took 2 bases from V and 8 from J, leaving 13 bases between them. The CDR3 extends over 14 amino acids. The CDR3 bases are TGTGCCAGCAGCTTACAGCGGCCTCAGGATGAGCAGTTCTTC. Protein product: CASSLQRPQDEQFF.

The chain employs TRBV30 and TRBJ2-7; 8 positions match TRBD2. Germline values: CDR1 GTSNPN, CDR2 SVGIG (reference sequence). The CDR3 totals 13 residues. V gave up 4 bases and J gave up 4 bases; unmatched junction bases: 6. CDR3 residues: CAWNFQRGYEQYF. The CDR3 DNA sequence: TGTGCCTGGAATTTCCAGCGGGGGTACGAGCAGTACTTC.